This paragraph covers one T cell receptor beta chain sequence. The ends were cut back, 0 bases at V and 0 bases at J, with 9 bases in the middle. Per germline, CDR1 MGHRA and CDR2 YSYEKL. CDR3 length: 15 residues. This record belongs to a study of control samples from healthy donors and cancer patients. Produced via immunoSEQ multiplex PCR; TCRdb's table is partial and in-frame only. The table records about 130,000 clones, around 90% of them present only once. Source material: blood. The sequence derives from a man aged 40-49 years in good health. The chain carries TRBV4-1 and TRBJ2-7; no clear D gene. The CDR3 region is CASSQEMGSSYEQYF. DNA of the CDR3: TGCGCCAGCAGCCAAGAGATGGGTAGCTCCTACGAGCAGTACTTC.